This TCR beta chain was documented in a study of T-cell reconstitution after alpha-beta-depleted transplantation in children. TCRbeta library construction was performed incorporating unique molecular identifiers. TCRdb passed the PCR reads through MiXCR, listing each CDR3 protein once. The table lists about 240,000 distinct CDR3 sequences, 12% of them singletons. This clonotype has ten or more counts. Germline V gene data show CDR1 as SGHTA and CDR2 as FQGNSA. V dropped 5 bases and J dropped 10; count of bases not matched to a gene: 13. This CDR3 is 15 amino acids long. This receptor was taken from a human donor who donated a stem cell graft to a child with acute lymphoblastic leukemia. The sample in question was PBMCs from the stem cell graft donor, obtained from the stem cell graft. The chain has TRBV7-2 and TRBJ2-3; 9 bases are a match to TRBD2. The CDR3 here is CASSPVPGTSSSQYF. For the CDR3, the DNA is TGTGCCAGCAGCCCGGTCCCCGGGACTAGCTCATCGCAGTATTTT.